This T cell receptor beta chain is from a study of T cell responses to AZD1222 COVID-19 vaccine. As to this clone: Its target is unknown.

The germline V gene has CDR1 SNHLY and CDR2 FYNNEI. The CDR3 loop spans 14 amino acids. The V end was cut by 3 bases, the J end by 8 bases, with 15 bases between. Whole-study findings and limits: Among the donors, most were white British and more were female, and clonal diversity was possibly underestimated.

Using immunoSEQ multiplex PCR, the repertoire was profiled, and TCRdb retains in-frame clones only, with some absent. The profile covers more than 85,000 clones, with about 86% appearing a single time and approximately 8% taken by the ten largest. The receptor was isolated from an adult in good health. Sequencing was performed on peripheral blood, taken on day 0 of AZD1222 vaccination. V is TRBV2 and J is TRBJ2-3; no clear D. The CDR3 sequence is CASSDSEYIGTQYF. The CDR3 nucleotides read TGTGCCAGCAGTGATTCCGAATATATTGGTACGCAGTATTTT.